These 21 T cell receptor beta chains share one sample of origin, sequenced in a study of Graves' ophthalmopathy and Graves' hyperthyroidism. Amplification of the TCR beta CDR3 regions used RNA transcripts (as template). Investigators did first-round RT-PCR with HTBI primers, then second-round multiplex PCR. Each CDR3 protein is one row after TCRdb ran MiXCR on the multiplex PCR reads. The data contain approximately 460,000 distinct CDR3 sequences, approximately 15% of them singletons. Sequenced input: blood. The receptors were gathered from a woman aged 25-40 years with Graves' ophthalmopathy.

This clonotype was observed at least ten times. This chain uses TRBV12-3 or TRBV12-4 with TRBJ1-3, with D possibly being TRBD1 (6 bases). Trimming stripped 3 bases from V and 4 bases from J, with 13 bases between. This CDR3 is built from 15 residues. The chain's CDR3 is CASSFEGVAGNTIYF. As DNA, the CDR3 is TGTGCCAGCAGTTTCGAGGGGGTCGCCGGAAACACCATATATTTT.

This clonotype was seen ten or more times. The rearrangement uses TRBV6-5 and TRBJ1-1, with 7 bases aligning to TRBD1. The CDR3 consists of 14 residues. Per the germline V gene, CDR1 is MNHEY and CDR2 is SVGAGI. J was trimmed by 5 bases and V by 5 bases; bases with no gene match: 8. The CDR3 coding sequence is TGTGCCAGCAGTACCCGACAGGGTTGGACTGAAGCTTTCTTT. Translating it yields CASSTRQGWTEAFF.

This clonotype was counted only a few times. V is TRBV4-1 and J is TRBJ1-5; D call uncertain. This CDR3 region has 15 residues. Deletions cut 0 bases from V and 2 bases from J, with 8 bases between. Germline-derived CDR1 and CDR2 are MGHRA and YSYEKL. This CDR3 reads CASSQERRGNQPQHF. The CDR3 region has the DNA TGCGCCAGCAGCCAAGAGCGGCGGGGCAATCAGCCCCAGCATTTT.

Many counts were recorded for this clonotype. For the CDR3, the DNA is TGCAGCGTTGGGGTCTCTACTGGGGGGCTTCAAGAGCAGTACTTC. Translating gives CSVGVSTGGLQEQYF. The chain is built from TRBV29-1 and TRBJ2-7, with D perhaps assigned TRBD1 or TRBD2 (6 bases each). The V end lost 4 bases, the J end lost 7 bases, and 23 bases lay between the germline ends. CDR3 length: 15 amino acids. CDR1 is SQVTM and CDR2 is ANQGSEA in the germline V gene.

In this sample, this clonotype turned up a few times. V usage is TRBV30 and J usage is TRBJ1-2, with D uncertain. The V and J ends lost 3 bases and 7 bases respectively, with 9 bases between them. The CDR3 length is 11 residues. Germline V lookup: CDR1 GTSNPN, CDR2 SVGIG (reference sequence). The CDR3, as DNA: TGTGCCTGGAGCCGGAATTTTGGCTACACCTTC. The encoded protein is CAWSRNFGYTF.

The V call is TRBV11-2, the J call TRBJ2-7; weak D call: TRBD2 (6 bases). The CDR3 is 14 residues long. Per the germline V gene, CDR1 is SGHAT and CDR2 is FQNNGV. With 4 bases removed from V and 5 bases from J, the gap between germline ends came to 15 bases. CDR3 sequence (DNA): TGTGCCAGCAGCTCCCTCCCCGGCGGGAACGAGCAGTACTTC. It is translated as CASSSLPGGNEQYF.

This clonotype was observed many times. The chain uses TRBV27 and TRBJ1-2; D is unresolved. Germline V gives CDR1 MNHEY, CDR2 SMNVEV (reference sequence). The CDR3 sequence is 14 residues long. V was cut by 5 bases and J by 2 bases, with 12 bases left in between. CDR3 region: CASSKRPSNYGYTF. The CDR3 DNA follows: TGTGCCAGCAGTAAAAGGCCCAGCAACTATGGCTACACCTTC.

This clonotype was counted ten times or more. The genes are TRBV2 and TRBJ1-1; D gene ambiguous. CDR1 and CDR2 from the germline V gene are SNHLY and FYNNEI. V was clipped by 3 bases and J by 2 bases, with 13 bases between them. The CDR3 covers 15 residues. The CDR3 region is CASSESTPRNTEAFF. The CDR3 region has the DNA TGTGCCAGCAGTGAGTCGACACCAAGAAACACTGAAGCTTTCTTT.

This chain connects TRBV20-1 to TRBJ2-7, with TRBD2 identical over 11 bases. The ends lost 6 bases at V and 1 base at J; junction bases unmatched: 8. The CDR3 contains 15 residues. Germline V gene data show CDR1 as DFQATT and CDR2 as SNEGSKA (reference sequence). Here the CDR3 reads CSAAFLAGGSYEQYF. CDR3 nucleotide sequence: TGCAGTGCGGCATTCCTAGCGGGGGGTTCCTACGAGCAGTACTTC.

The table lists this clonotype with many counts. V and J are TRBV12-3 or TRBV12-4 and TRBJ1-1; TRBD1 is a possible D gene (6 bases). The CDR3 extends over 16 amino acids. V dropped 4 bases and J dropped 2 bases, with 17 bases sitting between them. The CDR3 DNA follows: TGTGCCAGCAGTTCAGCCTCCCAGGGGATCAACACTGAAGCTTTCTTT. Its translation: CASSSASQGINTEAFF.

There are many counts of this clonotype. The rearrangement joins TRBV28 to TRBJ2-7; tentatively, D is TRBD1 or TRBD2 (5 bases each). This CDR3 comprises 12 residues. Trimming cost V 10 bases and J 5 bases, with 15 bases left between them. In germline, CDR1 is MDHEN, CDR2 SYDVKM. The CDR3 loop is CAIKERGDEQYF. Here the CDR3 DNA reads TGTGCCATAAAGGAACGAGGGGACGAGCAGTACTTC.

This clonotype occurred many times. This CDR3 reads CASSGGTGAYEQYF. Here the CDR3 DNA reads TGTGCCAGCAGCGGCGGGACAGGGGCCTACGAGCAGTACTTC. The V and J genes are TRBV7-8 and TRBJ2-7; TRBD1 matches 10 bases. Germline trimming cut 5 bases from V and 2 bases from J; bases unmatched to any gene: 3. The CDR3 spans 14 residues. Per the germline V gene, CDR1 is SGHVS and CDR2 is FQNEAQ.

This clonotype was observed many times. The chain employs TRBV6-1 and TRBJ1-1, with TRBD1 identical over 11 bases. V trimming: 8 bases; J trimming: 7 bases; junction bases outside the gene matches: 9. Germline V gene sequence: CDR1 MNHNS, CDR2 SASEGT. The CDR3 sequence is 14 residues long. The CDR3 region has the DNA TGTGCCAGCTATCTGGACAGGGGGCAAATTGAAGCTTTCTTT. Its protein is CASYLDRGQIEAFF.

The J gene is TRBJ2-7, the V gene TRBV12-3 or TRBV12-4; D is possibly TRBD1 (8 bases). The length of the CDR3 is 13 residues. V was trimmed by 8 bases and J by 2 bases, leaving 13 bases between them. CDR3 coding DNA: TGTGCCAGCGCCACAGGGGGGGCCTACGAGCAGTACTTC. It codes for CASATGGAYEQYF.

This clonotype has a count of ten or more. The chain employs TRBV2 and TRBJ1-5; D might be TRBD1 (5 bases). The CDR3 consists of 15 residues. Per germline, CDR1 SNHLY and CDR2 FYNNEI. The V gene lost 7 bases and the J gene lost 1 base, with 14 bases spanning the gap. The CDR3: CASMRGWGSNQPQHF. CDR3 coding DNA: TGTGCCAGCATGAGGGGATGGGGGAGCAATCAGCCCCAGCATTTT.

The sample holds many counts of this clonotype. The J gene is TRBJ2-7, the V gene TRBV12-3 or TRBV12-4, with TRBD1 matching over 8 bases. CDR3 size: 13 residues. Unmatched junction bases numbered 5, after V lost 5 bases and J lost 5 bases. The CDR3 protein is CASSLDRGHEQYF. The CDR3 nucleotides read TGTGCCAGCAGTCTTGACAGGGGTCACGAGCAGTACTTC.

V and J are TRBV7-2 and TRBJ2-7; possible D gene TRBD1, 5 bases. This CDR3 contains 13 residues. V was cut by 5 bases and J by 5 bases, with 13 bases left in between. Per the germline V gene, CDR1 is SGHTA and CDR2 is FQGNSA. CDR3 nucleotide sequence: TGTGCCAGCAGCCCCAGGGCGACCCACGAGCAGTACTTC. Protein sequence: CASSPRATHEQYF.

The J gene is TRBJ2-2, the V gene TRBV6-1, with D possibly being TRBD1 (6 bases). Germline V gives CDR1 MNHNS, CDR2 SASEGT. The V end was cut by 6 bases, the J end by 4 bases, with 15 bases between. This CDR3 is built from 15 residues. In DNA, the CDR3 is TGTGCCAGCAGAAGACAGGAGGCGAGCACCGGGGAGCTGTTTTTT. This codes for CASRRQEASTGELFF.

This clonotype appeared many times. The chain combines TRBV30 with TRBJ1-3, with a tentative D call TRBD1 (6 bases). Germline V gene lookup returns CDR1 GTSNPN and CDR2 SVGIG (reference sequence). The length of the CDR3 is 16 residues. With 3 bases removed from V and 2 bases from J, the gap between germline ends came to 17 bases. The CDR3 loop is CAWSITPPGAGNTIYF. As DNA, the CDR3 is TGTGCCTGGAGCATCACCCCCCCAGGGGCTGGAAACACCATATATTTT. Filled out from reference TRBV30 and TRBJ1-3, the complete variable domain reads SQTIHQWPATLVQPVGSPLSLECTVEGTSNPNLYWYRQAAGRGLQLLFYSVGIGQISSEVPQNLSASRPQDRQFILSSKKLLLSDSGFYLCAWSITPPGAGNTIYFGEGSWLTVV.

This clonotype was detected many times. The CDR3 nucleotides read TGTGCTAGTGGTTTCTCTGAGGGGAGAACTGAAGCTTTCTTT. Translation gives CASGFSEGRTEAFF. This chain uses TRBV12-5 with TRBJ1-1, with a possible D match to TRBD1 (5 bases). Trimming shortened V by 3 bases and J by 5 bases, and 13 bases separated the two germline ends. This CDR3 has 14 residues. Per the germline V gene, CDR1 is LGHNT and CDR2 is FRNRAP. Filled out from reference TRBV12-5 and TRBJ1-1, the complete variable domain reads DARVTQTPRHKVTEMGQEVTMRCQPILGHNTVFWYRQTMMQGLELLAYFRNRAPLDDSGMPKDRFSAEMPDATLATLKIQPSEPRDSAVYFCASGFSEGRTEAFFGQGTRLTVV.

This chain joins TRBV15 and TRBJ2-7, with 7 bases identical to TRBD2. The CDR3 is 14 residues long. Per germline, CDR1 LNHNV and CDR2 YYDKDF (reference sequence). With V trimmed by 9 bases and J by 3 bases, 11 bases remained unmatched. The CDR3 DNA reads TGTGCCACGGGTCTCGGGGGGAACCGCTACGAGCAGTACTTC. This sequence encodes CATGLGGNRYEQYF.